These 32 T cell receptor beta chains originate from one sample sequenced in a study of shared clonotypes between healthy human individuals. Assay: immunoSEQ multiplex PCR; the TCRdb copy retains only in-frame clones and omits some. Of millions of clones in the sample, 85% to 95% are singletons; the top ten hold about 0.13%. Sequencing was done on a sample of naive CD4+ T cells sorted from blood. Subset in this sample: CD45RA+ positively selected. These receptors all come from a man younger than 35 in good health.

In its sample, this clone was seen once. V usage is TRBV30 and J usage is TRBJ2-7, with 11 bases aligning to TRBD2. CDR1 is GTSNPN and CDR2 is SVGIG in the germline V gene (reference sequence). The CDR3 consists of 16 residues. Trimming cost V 1 base and J 6 bases; bases outside gene matches: 11. CDR3 coding DNA: TGTGCCTGGAGTGGGCCCCCGACTAGCGGGGTGGGCGAGCAGTACTTC. Its protein product is CAWSGPPTSGVGEQYF.

The chain is built from TRBV30 and TRBJ2-3, with D possibly being TRBD2 (6 bases). Germline CDR1 is GTSNPN and CDR2 is SVGIG (reference sequence). The CDR3 sequence is 15 residues long. The V end was cut by 2 bases, the J end by 2 bases, with 14 bases between. The CDR3: CAWSSGLAHTDTQYF. The DNA of the CDR3 is TGTGCCTGGAGTAGCGGCCTAGCGCACACAGATACGCAGTATTTT.

The chain joins TRBV6-6 to TRBJ2-5, with TRBD1 matching 7 bases. The CDR3 is made up of 13 amino acids. Germline V lookup: CDR1 MNHNY, CDR2 SVGAGI (reference sequence). Trimming cost V 6 bases and J 4 bases; bases outside gene matches: 5. The CDR3 DNA sequence: TGTGCCAGCAGATCTACAGGGGTAGAGACCCAGTACTTC. Its protein is CASRSTGVETQYF.

This chain joins TRBV5-4 and TRBJ2-1; D unclear. Trimming took 0 bases from V and 9 from J, leaving 7 bases between them. Germline V CDR1 and CDR2: SGHNT, YYREEE (reference sequence). This CDR3 is 12 amino acids long. The CDR3 DNA follows: TGTGCCAGCAGCTTGGATTGGGCTGAGCAGTTCTTC. Translation: CASSLDWAEQFF. Looking up the rest from reference TRBV5-4 and TRBJ2-1 gives the full variable domain: ETGVTQSPTHLIKTRGQQVTLRCSSQSGHNTVSWYQQALGQGPQFIFQYYREEENGRGNFPPRFSGLQFPNYSSELNVNALELDDSALYLCASSLDWAEQFFGPGTRLTVL.

This clone appeared a single time. The CDR3 loop reads CASSPGQGARELFF. The DNA of the CDR3 is TGTGCCAGTAGTCCGGGACAGGGGGCCCGGGAGCTGTTTTTT. The rearrangement joins TRBV19 to TRBJ2-2; 12 nucleotides match TRBD1. Losses at the gene ends were 5 bases for V and 9 bases for J; bases not matched to a gene: 4. CDR3 length: 14 amino acids. From germline, CDR1 is LNHDA and CDR2 SQIVND (reference sequence).

V is TRBV9 and J is TRBJ2-7; possibly TRBD1 for D (5 bases). The CDR3 extends over 13 amino acids. V was shortened by 0 bases and J by 7 bases, with 11 bases between the two germline ends. Germline V gives CDR1 SGDLS, CDR2 YYNGEE. This CDR3 reads CASSVDFQGEQYF. In DNA form, the CDR3 reads TGTGCCAGCAGCGTAGATTTCCAGGGTGAGCAGTACTTC.

The J gene is TRBJ2-2, the V gene TRBV2; D remains unclear. V gave up 6 bases and J gave up 1 base, with 15 bases separating them. The germline CDR1 and CDR2 sequences are SNHLY and FYNNEI. CDR3 size: 16 residues. The CDR3 spells CASSADGPGNTGELFF. CDR3 DNA: TGTGCCAGCAGCGCTGATGGCCCGGGGAACACCGGGGAGCTGTTTTTT.

This clone appeared once. The V gene is TRBV27, the J gene TRBJ2-1, with a tentative D call TRBD2 (5 bases). The CDR3 has 14 amino acids. The ends were cut back, 4 bases at V and 4 bases at J, with 11 bases in the middle. Germline V gene data show CDR1 as MNHEY and CDR2 as SMNVEV (reference sequence). CDR3 sequence (DNA): TGTGCCAGCAGTTCGGGAATATCATACAATGAGCAGTTCTTC. Translation gives CASSSGISYNEQFF.

For this clone: Other DNA sequences in the same sample also yield this CDR3. This rearrangement joins TRBV6-1 to TRBJ2-1; D not resolved. Germline CDR1 reads MNHNS; CDR2 reads SASEGT. V shed 3 bases and J shed 4 bases, with 4 bases lying between them. The CDR3 length is 12 residues. The CDR3 here is CASSDRYNEQFF. In DNA form, the CDR3 reads TGTGCCAGCAGTGATCGGTACAATGAGCAGTTCTTC.

The J gene is TRBJ2-2, the V gene TRBV30, with TRBD2 identical over 8 bases. CDR1 GTSNPN and CDR2 SVGIG come from the germline V gene (reference sequence). The CDR3 runs 15 residues. J lost 4 bases, V lost 3 bases, and 7 bases had no gene match. For the CDR3, the DNA is TGTGCCTGGAGGCCCGCGCTAGCGGGCACCGGGGAGCTGTTTTTT. Translation gives CAWRPALAGTGELFF.

V is TRBV6-4 and J is TRBJ2-3, with TRBD2 matching over 9 bases. CDR3 length: 16 amino acids. The junction had 5 bases not matched to a gene; V was cut back by 4 bases and J by 0 bases. The V gene's germline CDR1 is MRHNA and CDR2 SNTAGT. CDR3 coding DNA: TGTGCCAGCAGTGTGACTAGCGGACCTAGCACAGATACGCAGTATTTT. Amino acid sequence: CASSVTSGPSTDTQYF.

Note on this clone: Other nucleotide sequences from this sample produce the same CDR3. The rearrangement links TRBV30 to TRBJ1-2; D remains unclear. The germline V gene has CDR1 GTSNPN and CDR2 SVGIG (reference sequence). V lost 0 bases and J 4 bases, leaving 6 bases between the germline ends. This CDR3 region has 12 residues. Here the CDR3 DNA reads TGTGCCTGGAGTGTAAACGGCTATGGCTACACCTTC. Its translation is CAWSVNGYGYTF.

This clone was recorded only once. The CDR3 region is CASSEALTSGGASYF. As DNA, the CDR3 is TGTGCCAGCAGTGAAGCGCTTACTAGCGGGGGGGCGTCGTATTTT. V usage is TRBV2 and J usage is TRBJ2-3; TRBD2 matches 13 bases. The J segment lost 14 bases and the V segment lost 0 bases, leaving 8 bases of the junction unmatched. CDR1 is SNHLY, CDR2 FYNNEI, per germline. CDR3 length equals 15 residues.

This chain links TRBV27 with TRBJ2-7; 8 nucleotides agree with TRBD1. The CDR3 runs 15 residues. V lost 7 bases to trimming and J lost 2 bases; unmatched junction nucleotides: 10. Germline assignment: CDR1 MNHEY and CDR2 SMNVEV (reference sequence). The CDR3 DNA is TGTGCCAGCATTGGAACCGGGACAGGTACCTACGAGCAGTACTTC. Translated: CASIGTGTGTYEQYF.

This chain joins TRBV6-1 and TRBJ2-3, with D maybe TRBD2 (7 bases). This CDR3 is 18 amino acids long. The V gene lost 1 base and the J gene lost 1 base, with 18 bases spanning the gap. Germline loops: CDR1 MNHNS, CDR2 SASEGT. The chain's CDR3 is CASSEGRGPISGTDTQYF. The CDR3 DNA is TGTGCCAGCAGTGAAGGGCGGGGGCCGATTTCTGGCACAGATACGCAGTATTTT.

J is TRBJ2-5 and V is TRBV4-1; TRBD1 agrees at 7 bases. Matching the DNA end better, TRBJ2-7 makes the J call doubtful. CDR1 and CDR2 (germline): MGHRA, YSYEKL. The CDR3 consists of 15 residues. CDR3 sequence reads: CASSQTDRNPYEQYF. The CDR3 DNA is TGCGCCAGCAGCCAGACGGACAGGAACCCCTACGAGCAGTACTTC.

The chain recombines TRBV10-1 with TRBJ2-5; 7 bases agree with TRBD2. The J call could be wrong; TRBJ2-7 is a better fit for the DNA end. Germline CDR1 is WNHNN and CDR2 is SYGVQD (reference sequence). CDR3 length: 15 amino acids. Here the CDR3 reads CASSEESSGHYEQYF. CDR3 nucleotides: TGCGCCAGCAGTGAGGAGTCTAGCGGACACTACGAGCAGTACTTC.

The chain joins TRBV7-9 to TRBJ2-3; 9 bases map to TRBD1. Trimming took 5 bases from V and 7 from J; bases not matched to a gene: 13. Germline CDR1 reads SEHNR; CDR2 reads FQNEAQ (reference sequence). The CDR3 extends over 16 amino acids. CDR3 region: CASSPPGQGSRNTQYF. The CDR3 DNA is TGTGCCAGCAGCCCGCCGGGACAGGGAAGTAGGAATACGCAGTATTTT.

The CDR3 sequence: CASNNEAATNYGYTF. In DNA, the CDR3 is TGTGCCAGCAACAACGAAGCGGCCACCAACTATGGCTACACCTTC. The V gene is TRBV6-6, the J gene TRBJ1-2; D uncertain. Germline V gene lookup returns CDR1 MNHNY and CDR2 SVGAGI (reference sequence). Trimming left V 7 bases short and J 2 bases short, with 17 bases between. The CDR3 sequence is 15 residues long.

Only one count was recorded for this clone. The V call is TRBV5-4, the J call TRBJ2-1; 9 positions match TRBD1. Germline V lookup: CDR1 SGHNT, CDR2 YYREEE (reference sequence). The CDR3 is 16 amino acids. With V trimmed by 0 bases and J by 3 bases, 4 bases remained unmatched. In DNA form, the CDR3 reads TGTGCCAGCAGCTTGGCGCCGGGACAGGGCTACAATGAGCAGTTCTTC. Its translation: CASSLAPGQGYNEQFF.

The chain carries TRBV5-4 and TRBJ2-3; the D gene is possibly TRBD2 (5 bases). CDR3 size: 15 residues. The germline CDR1 and CDR2 sequences are SGHNT and YYREEE (reference sequence). The germline V and J ends were trimmed by 4 bases and 0 bases, with 12 bases remaining between them. In DNA, the CDR3 is TGTGCCAGCAGCCCGCGGTCGGGAAGCACAGATACGCAGTATTTT. Amino acid sequence: CASSPRSGSTDTQYF.

This chain links TRBV6-5 with TRBJ1-5, with a possible D match to TRBD1 (5 bases). This CDR3 has 16 amino acids. V was shortened by 4 bases and J by 0 bases, with 13 bases between the two germline ends. Germline assignment: CDR1 MNHEY and CDR2 SVGAGI. This CDR3 reads CASSSFAGLSNQPQHF. As DNA, the CDR3 is TGTGCCAGCAGTTCCTTCGCAGGGCTTAGCAATCAGCCCCAGCATTTT.

Comments on this clone: At the DNA level, this CDR3 is encoded by other sequences in the same sample as well. This chain uses TRBV4-3 with TRBJ2-7; D gene uncertain. This CDR3 region has 14 residues. The ends were cut back, 0 bases at V and 0 bases at J, with 6 bases in the middle. In germline, CDR1 is LGHNA, CDR2 YSLEER. This chain's CDR3 is CASSQEASSYEQYF. DNA of the CDR3: TGCGCCAGCAGCCAAGAAGCTAGCTCCTACGAGCAGTACTTC.

The chain has TRBV5-1 and TRBJ1-1; 8 bases agree with TRBD1. The CDR3 runs 15 residues. Germline V gene lookup returns CDR1 SGHRS and CDR2 YFSETQ. The V and J ends lost 4 bases and 3 bases, in that order; junction bases with no gene match: 8. In DNA, the CDR3 is TGCGCCAGCAGCGGAACTCCGGGACAGGACACTGAAGCTTTCTTT. Encoded protein: CASSGTPGQDTEAFF.

The chain combines TRBV19 with TRBJ2-5; 14 nucleotides match TRBD2. Germline CDR1 reads LNHDA; CDR2 reads SQIVND (reference sequence). Trimming removed 4 bases from V and 2 bases from J; junction bases left unmatched: 3. CDR3 size: 16 residues. DNA of the CDR3: TGTGCCAGTAGTAATCGGACTAGCGGGGGGCAAGAGACCCAGTACTTC. Residues: CASSNRTSGGQETQYF.

The chain is built from TRBV5-4 and TRBJ2-3, with 14 bases lining up with TRBD2. V shed 5 bases, J shed 0 bases, and the junction held 5 bases outside the gene matches. Germline V gives CDR1 SGHNT, CDR2 YYREEE (reference sequence). This CDR3 spans 17 amino acids. CDR3 nucleotide sequence: TGTGCCAGCAGTTCCGGACTAGCGGGGGGAAGCACAGATACGCAGTATTTT. Amino acids: CASSSGLAGGSTDTQYF. Drawing the rest from reference TRBV5-4 and TRBJ2-3, the complete variable domain is ETGVTQSPTHLIKTRGQQVTLRCSSQSGHNTVSWYQQALGQGPQFIFQYYREEENGRGNFPPRFSGLQFPNYSSELNVNALELDDSALYLCASSSGLAGGSTDTQYFGPGTRLTVL.

This chain links TRBV30 with TRBJ2-7; D is unresolved. CDR1 GTSNPN and CDR2 SVGIG come from the germline V gene (reference sequence). The CDR3 consists of 11 residues. Trimming took off 0 bases at V and 5 bases at J, with 5 bases between the two ends. CDR3 protein: CAWSVNDEQYF. CDR3 DNA sequence: TGTGCCTGGAGTGTAAATGACGAGCAGTACTTC.

The chain carries TRBV7-2 and TRBJ2-5; TRBD2 agrees at 8 bases. CDR3 length: 17 amino acids. V shed 1 base, J shed 7 bases, and the junction held 14 bases outside the gene matches. From germline, CDR1 is SGHTA and CDR2 FQGNSA. This CDR3 is CASSLGPSGSGQRTQYF. DNA for the CDR3: TGTGCCAGCAGCTTAGGGCCTAGCGGGTCGGGGCAACGGACCCAGTACTTC.

The V and J genes are TRBV11-2 and TRBJ2-1; 12 nucleotides align to TRBD1. V lost 5 bases and J lost 7; bases outside the gene matches: 3. The germline V gene has CDR1 SGHAT and CDR2 FQNNGV. This CDR3 is 14 amino acids long. CDR3 sequence (DNA): TGTGCCAGCAGCCGGGGACAGGGGGCAAATGAGCAGTTCTTC. Translation: CASSRGQGANEQFF. The entire variable domain, with the rest obtained from reference TRBV11-2 and TRBJ2-1, is as follows: EAGVAQSPRYKIIEKRQSVAFWCNPISGHATLYWYQQILGQGPKLLIQFQNNGVVDDSQLPKDRFSAERLKGVDSTLKIQPAKLEDSAVYLCASSRGQGANEQFFGPGTRLTVL.

This chain links TRBV5-1 with TRBJ2-3; 11 nucleotides line up with TRBD2. The CDR3 totals 19 residues. CDR1 and CDR2 (germline): SGHRS, YFSETQ. J gave up 0 bases and V 0 bases, and 9 bases lay outside the gene matches. CDR3 nucleotide sequence: TGCGCCAGCAGCTTGGATCCCCATACTAGCGGGGGAAGCACAGATACGCAGTATTTT. Its protein is CASSLDPHTSGGSTDTQYF.

This clone has just a few counts. This chain links TRBV10-1 with TRBJ2-7; either TRBD1 or TRBD2 may fit D (6 bases each). The CDR3 is made up of 13 amino acids. Trimming cost V 0 bases and J 9 bases, with 12 bases left between them. Germline CDR1 and CDR2: WNHNN and SYGVQD (reference sequence). The DNA for the CDR3 is TGCGCCAGCAGTGAGTCACCCGGGGGCGGGCAGTACTTC. It specifies CASSESPGGGQYF.

The sample holds a few counts of this clone. The rearrangement uses TRBV30 and TRBJ1-5; 10 bases agree with TRBD1. Germline assignment: CDR1 GTSNPN and CDR2 SVGIG (reference sequence). V dropped 4 bases and J dropped 3; count of bases not matched to a gene: 6. The CDR3 runs 15 residues. CDR3 loop: CAWTRDRGPNQPQHF. Here the CDR3 DNA reads TGTGCCTGGACCCGGGACAGGGGACCCAATCAGCCCCAGCATTTT.